This TCR beta chain was sequenced for a study of graft-versus-host responses after intestinal transplantation. Repertoires were generated with immunoSEQ multiplex PCR, while TCRdb's copy carries only in-frame clones and drops some. The sample consists of over 100,000 clones, 90% to 95% of them appearing once. The V segment lost 0 bases and the J segment 9 bases; nucleotides outside the gene matches: 10. The CDR3 length is 15 residues. Germline V gene data show CDR1 as SGHTA and CDR2 as FQGNSA. Turning to this clone: Its antigen is unknown.

Sequencing was performed on unstimulated CD4+ T cells sorted from spleen or lymph node cells, taken before transplant. This chain links TRBV7-2 with TRBJ2-5, with 7 bases that match TRBD2. The receptor was isolated from a human donor who was the organ donor for an intestinal transplant. CDR3 region: CASSLAGAGEEAQYF. As DNA, the CDR3 is TGTGCCAGCAGCTTAGCCGGGGCGGGAGAGGAGGCCCAGTACTTC.